This TCR beta chain emerged from a study of CD8 T cells in Susac syndrome. RNA in amounts of roughly 0.5 to 1 ug was reverse transcribed with random hexamers. TCRdb re-called the immunoSEQ multiplex PCR reads through MiXCR, storing one row per CDR3 protein. Of 330,000 or so distinct CDR3 sequences in the sample, around nine tenths were seen once. Germline trimming cut 6 bases from V and 8 bases from J; bases unmatched to any gene: 5. CDR1 and CDR2 (germline): MGHDK, SYGVNS. This CDR3 spans 13 amino acids. The chain combines TRBV25-1 with TRBJ2-1; 9 bases map to TRBD2. The receptor was isolated from a human donor with multiple sclerosis. Source material: CD8+ T cells from PBMCs. Written as DNA, the CDR3 is TGTGCCAGCAGGCGGGGGGGCCTCGATGAGCAGTTCTTC. It yields the protein CASRRGGLDEQFF.